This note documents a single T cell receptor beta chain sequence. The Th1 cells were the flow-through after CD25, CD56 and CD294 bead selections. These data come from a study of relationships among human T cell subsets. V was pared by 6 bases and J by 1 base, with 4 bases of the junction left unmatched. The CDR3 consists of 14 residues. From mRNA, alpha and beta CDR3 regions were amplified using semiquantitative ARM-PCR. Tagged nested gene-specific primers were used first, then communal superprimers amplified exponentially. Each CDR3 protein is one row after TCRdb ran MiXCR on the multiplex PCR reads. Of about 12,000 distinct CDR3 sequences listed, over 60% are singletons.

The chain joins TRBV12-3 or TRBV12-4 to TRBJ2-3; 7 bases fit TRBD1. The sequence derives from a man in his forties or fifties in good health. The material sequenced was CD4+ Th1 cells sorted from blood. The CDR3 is CASRWTGRTDTQYF. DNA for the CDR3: TGTGCCAGCAGGTGGACAGGCCGCACAGATACGCAGTATTTT.